The rows below give T cell receptor beta chains drawn from one sample of a study of post-analysis software for immune sequencing data. TCRdb re-analysed the PCR reads in MiXCR, keeping a single row per CDR3 protein. The data contain around 190,000 distinct CDR3 sequences, roughly 28% of them singletons. Sequenced sample: blood. These receptors were obtained from a girl aged 2-17 years with multiple sclerosis. Both conserved end residues are part of each CDR3. The D gene is left open where the match is weak. The size field is filled for only some rows; it gives once, few, many or a size class.

j_gene	v_gene	abundance	d_gene	CDR3aa	CDR3nt
TRBJ1-2	TRBV5-1	.	.	CASSRTDDYGYTF	TGCGCCAGCAGTCGGACAGATGACTATGGCTACACCTTC
TRBJ2-5	TRBV5-5	.	.	CASSSTGEKETQYF	TGTGCCAGCAGCTCGACGGGGGAGAAAGAGACCCAGTACTTC
TRBJ2-7	TRBV27	many	.	CASSLYLGYEQYF	TGTGCCAGCAGTTTATATCTGGGCTACGAGCAGTACTTC
TRBJ2-1	TRBV5-1	.	.	CASSGTGNIANEQFF	TGCGCCAGCAGCGGAACAGGGAACATCGCGAATGAGCAGTTCTTC
TRBJ2-1	TRBV2	few	.	CASSEGAWDYNEQFF	TGTGCCAGCAGTGAGGGGGCCTGGGACTACAATGAGCAGTTCTTC
TRBJ1-6	TRBV20-1	.	.	CSAIPTQRNSPLHF	TGCAGTGCTATCCCGACGCAGCGCAATTCACCCCTCCACTTT
TRBJ1-5	TRBV6-2/TRBV6-3	.	.	CASSLGSTFNQPQHF	TGTGCCAGCAGTTTGGGCAGCACCTTCAATCAGCCCCAGCATTTT
TRBJ1-1	TRBV7-3	.	.	CASSLTPIGVNTEAFF	TGTGCCAGCAGCTTAACCCCTATTGGGGTGAACACTGAAGCTTTCTTT
TRBJ2-1	TRBV25-1	many	.	CASSEVDREVNNEQFF	TGTGCCAGCAGTGAGGTCGACAGGGAGGTCAACAATGAGCAGTTCTTC
TRBJ2-7	TRBV5-1	.	.	CVSSLGQGVYEQYF	TGCGTCAGCAGCTTGGGCCAGGGAGTTTACGAGCAGTACTTC
TRBJ2-5	TRBV20-1	once	TRBD2	CSARGIAGGLQETQYF	TGCAGTGCTAGAGGGATAGCGGGAGGGTTACAAGAGACCCAGTACTTC
TRBJ1-3	TRBV10-2	few	.	CASGRGGASGNTIYF	TGCGCCAGCGGCCGAGGGGGGGCCTCTGGAAACACCATATATTTT
TRBJ1-4	TRBV5-1	.	TRBD1	CASSRPVGTGEEKLFF	TGCGCCAGCAGCCGGCCTGTAGGGACAGGTGAAGAAAAACTGTTTTTT
TRBJ1-2	TRBV29-1	many	.	CSVDIRAHYGYTF	TGCAGCGTTGACATACGGGCCCACTATGGCTACACCTTC
TRBJ1-2	TRBV10-3	many	.	CATTPGGYGYTF	TGTGCCACCACACCAGGTGGTTATGGCTACACCTTC
TRBJ2-3	TRBV29-1	.	.	CSARGTPGTDTGTQYF	TGCAGCGCCCGTGGGACCCCTGGGACGGACACAGGTACGCAGTATTTT
TRBJ1-6	TRBV28	many	TRBD1	CASSLGQGGSPLHF	TGTGCCAGCAGTTTGGGACAGGGGGGCTCACCCCTCCACTTT
TRBJ1-2	TRBV5-1	.	TRBD1	CASSLVGTGGYTF	TGCGCCAGCAGCTTGGTCGGGACAGGTGGCTACACCTTC
TRBJ2-6	TRBV29-1	.	TRBD1	CSVEDRGRSGANVLTF	TGCAGCGTTGAAGACAGGGGGCGTTCTGGGGCCAACGTCCTGACTTTC
TRBJ2-1	TRBV5-1	many	TRBD1	CASSLGTGNYNEQFF	TGCGCCAGCAGCTTAGGGACAGGAAACTACAATGAGCAGTTCTTC
TRBJ2-4	TRBV20-1	.	TRBD2	CSARAGGSKNIQYF	TGCAGTGCTAGGGCGGGAGGGTCCAAAAACATTCAGTACTTC
TRBJ1-1	TRBV12-3/TRBV12-4	.	TRBD1	CASTWTGSAEAFF	TGTGCCAGCACCTGGACAGGGTCGGCTGAAGCTTTCTTT